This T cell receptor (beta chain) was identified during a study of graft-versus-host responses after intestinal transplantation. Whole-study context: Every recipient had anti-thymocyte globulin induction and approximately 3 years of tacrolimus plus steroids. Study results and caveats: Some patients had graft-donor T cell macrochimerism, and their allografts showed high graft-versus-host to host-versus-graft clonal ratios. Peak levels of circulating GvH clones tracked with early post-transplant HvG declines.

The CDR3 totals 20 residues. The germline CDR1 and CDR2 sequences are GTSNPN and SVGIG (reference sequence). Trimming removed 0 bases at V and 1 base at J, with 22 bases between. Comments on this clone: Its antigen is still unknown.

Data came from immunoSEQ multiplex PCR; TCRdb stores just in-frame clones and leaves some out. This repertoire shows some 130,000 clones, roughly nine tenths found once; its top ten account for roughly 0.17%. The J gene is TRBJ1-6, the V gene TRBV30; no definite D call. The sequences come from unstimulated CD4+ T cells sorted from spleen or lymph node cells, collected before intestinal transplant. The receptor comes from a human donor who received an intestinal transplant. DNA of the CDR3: TGTGCCTGGAGTGTAGCACAGACTGGTGGGGTTCTGTCCTATAATTCACCCCTCCACTTT. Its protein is CAWSVAQTGGVLSYNSPLHF.